This T cell receptor (beta chain) was captured in a study of shared clonotypes between healthy human individuals. At the level of the study: A donor's plate count was three for CD4 naive and three for CD4 memory; CD8 naive had two and CD8 memory one.

The CDR3 is 15 amino acids. Per the germline V gene, CDR1 is SGHVS and CDR2 is FNYEAQ. V dropped 0 bases and J dropped 3 bases, with 11 bases sitting between them. Findings and limits, study-wide: Non-shared clonotypes showed lower generation probabilities than clonotypes common to all four donors.

For this clone: Its target is unknown.

Partitioning of CD4+ cells yielded a CD45RA+ naive subset and a CD45RA-negative memory subset. This table comes from immunoSEQ multiplex PCR, and its TCRdb copy is limited to in-frame clones, with some not included. In the table there are about 2.4 million clones, around nine tenths of which are singletons. The chain uses TRBV7-6 and TRBJ2-5; weak D call: TRBD2 (5 bases). The sample taken for sequencing was naive CD4+ T cells sorted from blood. Specified subset: CD45RA+ positively selected. This TCR derives from a man between 18 and 29 years old in good health. Here the CDR3 DNA reads TGTGCCAGCAGCTTAGCGCTCTTGAGGGAAGAGACCCAGTACTTC. Its translation is CASSLALLREETQYF.